This T cell receptor (beta chain) was sequenced in a study of response to subunit inactivated influenza vaccine. Concerning this clonotype itself: Its specificity is unknown.

From the RT-PCR reads, TCRdb called clonotypes with MiXCR, one entry per CDR3 protein. The sample lists 590,000 or so distinct CDR3 sequences; around 13% were seen once. The study's findings and limits: Few additional T cells are recruited per seasonal influenza vaccination, authors suggested.

The CDR3 runs 15 residues. V trimming: 3 bases; J trimming: 4 bases; junction bases outside the gene matches: 4. Germline V gives CDR1 SGHTA, CDR2 FQGNSA. The chain joins TRBV7-2 to TRBJ2-1, with 9 bases that match TRBD2. The receptor was isolated from a man aged 50 to 59 who received an inactivated influenza vaccine. The input for sequencing was PBMCs from blood, taken 14 to 15 days before vaccination. The CDR3 spells CASSFLAGLYNEQFF. For the CDR3, the DNA is TGTGCCAGCAGCTTTCTAGCGGGGCTATACAATGAGCAGTTCTTC. Drawing the rest from reference TRBV7-2 and TRBJ2-1, the complete variable domain is GAGVSQSPSNKVTEKGKDVELRCDPISGHTALYWYRQSLGQGLEFLIYFQGNSAPDKSGLPSDRFSAERTGGSVSTLTIQRTQQEDSAVYLCASSFLAGLYNEQFFGPGTRLTVL.